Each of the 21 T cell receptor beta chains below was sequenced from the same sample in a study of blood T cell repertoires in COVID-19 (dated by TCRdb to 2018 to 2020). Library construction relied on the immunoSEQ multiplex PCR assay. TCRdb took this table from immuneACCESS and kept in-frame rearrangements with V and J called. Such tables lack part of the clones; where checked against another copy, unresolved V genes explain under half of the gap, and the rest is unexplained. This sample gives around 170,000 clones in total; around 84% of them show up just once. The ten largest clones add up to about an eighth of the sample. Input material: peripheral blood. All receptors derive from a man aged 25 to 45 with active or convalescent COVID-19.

This chain's CDR3 is CASSLGGDTQYF. The CDR3 nucleotides read TGCGCCAGCAGCCTAGGGGGAGATACGCAGTATTTT. V and J are TRBV4-1 and TRBJ2-3, with D tentatively TRBD1 (6 bases). The CDR3 contains 12 residues. Deletions cut 4 bases from V and 5 bases from J, with 7 bases between. Germline V gene data show CDR1 as MGHRA and CDR2 as YSYEKL.

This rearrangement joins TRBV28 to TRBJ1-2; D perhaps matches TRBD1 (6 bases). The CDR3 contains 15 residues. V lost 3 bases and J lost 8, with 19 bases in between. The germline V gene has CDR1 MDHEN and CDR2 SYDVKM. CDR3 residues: CASSLVGTSSGGYTF. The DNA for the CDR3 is TGTGCCAGCAGTTTGGTCGGGACATCGAGCGGAGGCTACACCTTC.

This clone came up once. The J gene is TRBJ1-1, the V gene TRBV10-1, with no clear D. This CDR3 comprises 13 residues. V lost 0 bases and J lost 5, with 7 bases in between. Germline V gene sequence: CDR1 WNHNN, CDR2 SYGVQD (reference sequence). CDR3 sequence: CASSESRGTEAFF. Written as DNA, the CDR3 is TGCGCCAGCAGTGAGTCCCGAGGGACTGAAGCTTTCTTT.

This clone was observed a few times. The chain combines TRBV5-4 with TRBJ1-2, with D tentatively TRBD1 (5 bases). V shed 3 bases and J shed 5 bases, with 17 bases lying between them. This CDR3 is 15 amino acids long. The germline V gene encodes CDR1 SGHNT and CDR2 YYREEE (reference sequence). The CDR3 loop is CASSSVTAGLYGYTF. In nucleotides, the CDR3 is TGTGCCAGCAGCTCCGTTACGGCAGGGCTTTATGGCTACACCTTC.

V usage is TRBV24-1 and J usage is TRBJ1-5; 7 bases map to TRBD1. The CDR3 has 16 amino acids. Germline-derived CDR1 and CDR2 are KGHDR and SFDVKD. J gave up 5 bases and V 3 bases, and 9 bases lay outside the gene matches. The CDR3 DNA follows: TGTGCCACCAGTGATCACAGGGGCCCCATAGATCAGCCCCAGCATTTT. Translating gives CATSDHRGPIDQPQHF.

CDR3 in amino acids: CASSQDPPRGNQPQHF. The CDR3 nucleotides read TGCGCCAGCAGCCAAGATCCTCCGCGAGGCAATCAGCCCCAGCATTTT. This sequence joins TRBV4-3 and TRBJ1-5, with D unclear. This CDR3 spans 16 amino acids. Between the trimmed V and J ends, which lost 0 bases and 2 bases, there was a span of 11 bases. Germline CDR1 LGHNA, CDR2 YSLEER.

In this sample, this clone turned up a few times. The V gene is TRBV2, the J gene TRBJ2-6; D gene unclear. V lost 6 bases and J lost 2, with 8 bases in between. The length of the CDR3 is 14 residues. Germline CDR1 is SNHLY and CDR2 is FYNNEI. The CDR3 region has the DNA TGTGCCAGCAGCACGACAACTGGGGCCAACGTCCTGACTTTC. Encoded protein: CASSTTTGANVLTF.

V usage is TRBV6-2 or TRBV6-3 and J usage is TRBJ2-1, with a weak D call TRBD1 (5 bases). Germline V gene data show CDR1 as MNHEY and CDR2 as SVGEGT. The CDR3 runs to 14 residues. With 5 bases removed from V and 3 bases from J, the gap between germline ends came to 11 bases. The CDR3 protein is CASSGPGHYNEQFF. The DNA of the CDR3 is TGTGCCAGCAGTGGTCCAGGGCACTACAATGAGCAGTTCTTC.

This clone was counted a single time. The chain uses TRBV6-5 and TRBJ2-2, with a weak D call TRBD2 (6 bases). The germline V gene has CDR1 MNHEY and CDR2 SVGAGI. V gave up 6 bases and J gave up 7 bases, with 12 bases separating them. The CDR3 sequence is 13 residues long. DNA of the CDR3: TGTGCCAGCAGGAACGGGGGTGTCGGGGAGCTGTTTTTT. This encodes CASRNGGVGELFF.

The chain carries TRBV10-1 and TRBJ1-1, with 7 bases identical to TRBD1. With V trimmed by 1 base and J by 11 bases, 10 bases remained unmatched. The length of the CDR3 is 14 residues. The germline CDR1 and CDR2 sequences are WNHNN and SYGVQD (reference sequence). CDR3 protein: CASSEYLSTGEAFF. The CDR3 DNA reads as TGCGCCAGCAGTGAGTACTTAAGTACAGGGGAGGCTTTCTTT.

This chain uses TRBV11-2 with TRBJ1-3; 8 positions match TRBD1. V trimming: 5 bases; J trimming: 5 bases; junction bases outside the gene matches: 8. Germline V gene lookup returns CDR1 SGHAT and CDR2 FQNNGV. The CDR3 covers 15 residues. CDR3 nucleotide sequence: TGTGCCAGCAGCGTCATTGGGACAGGAAGAAACACCATATATTTT. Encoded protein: CASSVIGTGRNTIYF.

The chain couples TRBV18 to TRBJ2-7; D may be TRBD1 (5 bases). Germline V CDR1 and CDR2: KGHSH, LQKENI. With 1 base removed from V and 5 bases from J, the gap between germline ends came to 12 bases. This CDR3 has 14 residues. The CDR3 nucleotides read TGTGCCAGCTCACCACTAGGGGTGCCGCACGAGCAGTACTTC. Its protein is CASSPLGVPHEQYF.

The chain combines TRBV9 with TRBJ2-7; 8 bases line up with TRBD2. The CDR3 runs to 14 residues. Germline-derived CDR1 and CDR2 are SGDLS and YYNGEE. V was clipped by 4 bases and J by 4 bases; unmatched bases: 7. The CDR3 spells CASSPAEREYEQYF. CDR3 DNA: TGTGCCAGCAGCCCAGCGGAGCGGGAGTACGAGCAGTACTTC.

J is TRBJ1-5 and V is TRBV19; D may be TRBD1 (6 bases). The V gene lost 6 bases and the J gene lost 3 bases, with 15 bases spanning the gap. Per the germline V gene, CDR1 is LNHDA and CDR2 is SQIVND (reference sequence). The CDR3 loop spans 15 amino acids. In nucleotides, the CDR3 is TGTGCCAGTAGAACGGGCCAGGGGAACAATCAGCCCCAGCATTTT. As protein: CASRTGQGNNQPQHF.

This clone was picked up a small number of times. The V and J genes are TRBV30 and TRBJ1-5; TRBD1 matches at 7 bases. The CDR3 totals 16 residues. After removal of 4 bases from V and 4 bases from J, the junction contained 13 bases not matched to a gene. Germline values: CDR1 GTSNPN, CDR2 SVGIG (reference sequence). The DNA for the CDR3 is TGTGCCTGGAACAGACAGGGCGGGTTACGGAATCAGCCCCAGCATTTT. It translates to CAWNRQGGLRNQPQHF.

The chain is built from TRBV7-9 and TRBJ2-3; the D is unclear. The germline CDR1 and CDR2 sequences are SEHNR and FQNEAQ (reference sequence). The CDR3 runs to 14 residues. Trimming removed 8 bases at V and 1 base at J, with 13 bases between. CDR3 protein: CASDSQTRTDTQYF. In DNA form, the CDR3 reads TGTGCCAGCGATTCTCAGACTCGCACAGATACGCAGTATTTT.

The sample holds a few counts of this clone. CDR3 protein: CASSEPWGGTSDQPQHF. Written as DNA, the CDR3 is TGTGCCAGCAGTGAGCCGTGGGGGGGGACTTCTGATCAGCCCCAGCATTTT. The V gene is TRBV6-1, the J gene TRBJ1-5; TRBD1 might be the D (5 bases). CDR1 is MNHNS and CDR2 is SASEGT in the germline V gene. Trimming took off 3 bases at V and 5 bases at J, with 20 bases between the two ends. CDR3 size: 17 residues.

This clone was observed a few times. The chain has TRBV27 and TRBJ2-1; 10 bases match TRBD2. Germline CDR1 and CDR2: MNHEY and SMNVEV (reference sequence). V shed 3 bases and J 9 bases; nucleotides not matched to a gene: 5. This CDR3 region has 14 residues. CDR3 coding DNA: TGTGCCAGCAGTTTCGGGACTAGCGTTGCTGAGCAGTTCTTC. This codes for CASSFGTSVAEQFF.

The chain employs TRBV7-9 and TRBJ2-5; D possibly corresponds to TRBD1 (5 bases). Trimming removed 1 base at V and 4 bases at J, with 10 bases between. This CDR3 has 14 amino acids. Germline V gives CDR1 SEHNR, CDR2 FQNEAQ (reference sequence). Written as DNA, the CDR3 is TGTGCCAGCAGCTTAGAGGGGCTTCCAGAGACCCAGTACTTC. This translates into CASSLEGLPETQYF.

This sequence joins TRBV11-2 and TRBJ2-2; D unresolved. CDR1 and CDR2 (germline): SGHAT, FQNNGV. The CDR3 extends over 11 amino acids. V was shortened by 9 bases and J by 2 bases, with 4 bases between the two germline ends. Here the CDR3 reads CASSNTGELFF. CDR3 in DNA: TGTGCCAGTAGTAACACCGGGGAGCTGTTTTTT.

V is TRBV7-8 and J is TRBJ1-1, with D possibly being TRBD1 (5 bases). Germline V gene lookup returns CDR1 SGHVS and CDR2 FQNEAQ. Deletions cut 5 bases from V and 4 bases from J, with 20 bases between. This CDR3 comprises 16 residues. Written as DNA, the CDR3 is TGTGCCAGCAGCACATCCTCAACAGGCGGCGGCACTGAAGCTTTCTTT. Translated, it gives CASSTSSTGGGTEAFF. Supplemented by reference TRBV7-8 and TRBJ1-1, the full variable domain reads GAGVSQSPRYKVAKRGQDVALRCDPISGHVSLFWYQQALGQGPEFLTYFQNEAQLDKSGLPSDRFFAERPEGSVSTLKIQRTQQEDSAVYLCASSTSSTGGGTEAFFGQGTRLTVV.